The source of this TCR beta chain is a study of cytomegalovirus exposure and HLA in healthy donors. The PCR employed 60 Vbeta primers together with 13 Jbeta primers. Measured with immunoSEQ multiplex PCR; TCRdb has only the in-frame clones, and not every one. Found here are approximately 100,000 clones, about 75% of them singletons; the top ten hold 10% to 15%. Study outcomes and limitations: Near-uniform donor sequencing depth was presumed by presence/absence analyses.

The germline gives CDR1 SGHTA, CDR2 FQGNSA. Unmatched junction bases numbered 5, after V lost 1 base and J lost 10 bases. This CDR3 is built from 15 residues. To note about this clone: Its antigen remains unidentified.

The chain recombines TRBV7-2 with TRBJ1-6, with 9 bases that match TRBD1. Sequencing was performed on PBMCs. This TCR was sampled from a woman aged 40-49 years in good health and CMV-seropositive. CDR3 nucleotides: TGTGCCAGCAGCTTAGGGGACAGGGTTTGGTCACCCCTCCACTTT. Amino acids: CASSLGDRVWSPLHF.